One and the same sample provided the 5 T cell receptor beta chains below, sequenced in a study of control samples from healthy donors and cancer patients. Only in-frame clones appear in the TCRdb table, and some are missing; sequencing was by immunoSEQ multiplex PCR. The repertoire consists of 150,000 to 200,000 clones, with 80% to 95% occurring once and the leading ten covering about 2%. Sample: blood. The receptor source for this set is a woman aged 35 to 49 in good health.

V gene TRBV27 combines with J gene TRBJ2-7, with D maybe TRBD1 (5 bases). CDR1 MNHEY and CDR2 SMNVEV come from the germline V gene (reference sequence). Trimming removed 3 bases from V and 5 bases from J, with 11 bases in between. This CDR3 has 13 amino acids. CDR3 sequence (DNA): TGTGCCAGCAGTTTGGCAGGGTGGCACGAGCAGTACTTC. The encoded protein is CASSLAGWHEQYF.

The V gene is TRBV7-9, the J gene TRBJ1-2, with D perhaps matching TRBD1 (6 bases). This CDR3 region has 13 residues. Between the trimmed V and J ends, which lost 10 bases and 2 bases, there was a span of 14 bases. CDR1 is SEHNR and CDR2 is FQNEAQ in the germline V gene (reference sequence). DNA for the CDR3: TGTGCCACCCTACAGGGAGGCAACTATGGCTACACCTTC. Amino acid sequence: CATLQGGNYGYTF.

The CDR3 reads CASSQTPGANYGYTF. Written as DNA, the CDR3 is TGCGCCAGCAGCCAAACCCCCGGAGCTAACTATGGCTACACCTTC. This sequence joins TRBV4-1 and TRBJ1-2; D not certain. This CDR3 is built from 15 residues. Trimming took 2 bases from V and 0 from J, leaving 10 bases between them. Germline V lookup: CDR1 MGHRA, CDR2 YSYEKL.

The chain joins TRBV9 to TRBJ2-7; D possibly uses TRBD1 or TRBD2 (5 bases each). The CDR3 totals 14 residues. CDR1 and CDR2 from the germline V gene are SGDLS and YYNGEE. Trimming took off 1 base at V and 5 bases at J, with 13 bases between the two ends. DNA of the CDR3: TGTGCCAGCAGCGTACGACTCCTGGGGGACGAGCAGTACTTC. Encoded protein: CASSVRLLGDEQYF.

The chain uses TRBV6-5 and TRBJ2-1; the D is unclear. CDR1 MNHEY and CDR2 SVGAGI come from the germline V gene. The CDR3 runs to 12 residues. Trimming removed 6 bases at V and 8 bases at J, with 11 bases between. CDR3: CASRADLDEQFF. In nucleotides, the CDR3 is TGTGCCAGCAGGGCGGACCTGGATGAGCAGTTCTTC.